A single sample is the source of the 31 T cell receptor beta chains below, sequenced in a study of beta chain features in type 1 diabetes. The antigens these receptors bind are not known. Expressed TCRB transcripts were sequenced after all isolated RNA was converted to cDNA. Measured with immunoSEQ multiplex PCR; TCRdb has only the in-frame clones, and not every one. The repertoire holds 600,000 to 700,000 clones, with around an eighth as singletons. Study-level findings and limits: Researchers report that Type 1 diabetes patients had moderately but significantly shorter TCRB CDR3s across all four CD4+ subsets.

Source material: naive CD4+ T cells from blood. These TCRs come from a young man with type 1 diabetes.

This clone appeared a few times. V is TRBV19 and J is TRBJ2-6, with D possibly TRBD1 on 5 matching bases. Germline V gives CDR1 LNHDA, CDR2 SQIVND (reference sequence). V dropped 4 bases and J dropped 0 bases, with 7 bases sitting between them. CDR3 length: 15 residues. CDR3 residues: CASSRTHSGANVLTF. CDR3 DNA: TGTGCCAGTAGTAGGACACACTCTGGGGCCAACGTCCTGACTTTC.

V is TRBV7-2 and J is TRBJ2-1, with 7 bases fitting TRBD2. This CDR3 comprises 16 residues. The V and J ends lost 5 bases and 8 bases, in that order; junction bases with no gene match: 15. Germline CDR1 reads SGHTA; CDR2 reads FQGNSA. CDR3 sequence (DNA): TGTGCCAGCAGCGTAGGTTTGGCGAGCGGGGAGGATGAGCAGTTCTTC. Its translation: CASSVGLASGEDEQFF.

The chain links TRBV2 to TRBJ1-1; TRBD1 matches at 8 bases. The CDR3 totals 15 residues. Germline values: CDR1 SNHLY, CDR2 FYNNEI. The V segment lost 4 bases and the J segment 0 bases; nucleotides outside the gene matches: 4. The CDR3 protein is CASSVQGDLNTEAFF. The CDR3 region has the DNA TGTGCCAGCAGTGTACAGGGGGACTTGAACACTGAAGCTTTCTTT.

Only a few counts were recorded for this clone. This chain joins TRBV4-1 and TRBJ1-2; D is unresolved. CDR3 length: 13 amino acids. CDR1 is MGHRA and CDR2 is YSYEKL in the germline V gene. V dropped 1 base and J dropped 8 bases, with 11 bases sitting between them. Written as DNA, the CDR3 is TGCGCCAGCAGCCAAGTGGCAGCGGAGGGCTACACCTTC. Protein: CASSQVAAEGYTF.

There are a few counts of this clone. The same CDR3 is also encoded by other DNA sequences in this sample. The J gene is TRBJ1-5, the V gene TRBV28; D is unclear. The CDR3 consists of 12 residues. V lost 7 bases and J lost 1, with 5 bases in between. The germline V gene has CDR1 MDHEN and CDR2 SYDVKM. CDR3 loop: CASTGSNQPQHF. In nucleotides, the CDR3 is TGTGCCAGCACCGGCAGCAATCAGCCCCAGCATTTT. The full variable domain, rest sourced from reference TRBV28 and TRBJ1-5, is DVKVTQSSRYLVKRTGEKVFLECVQDMDHENMFWYRQDPGLGLRLIYFSYDVKMKEKGDIPEGYSVSREKKERFSLILESASTNQTSMYLCASTGSNQPQHFGDGTRLSIL.

This clone was detected only a few times. This chain uses TRBV6-5 with TRBJ2-3; maybe TRBD2 (7 bases). The CDR3 loop spans 16 amino acids. V lost 0 bases and J lost 2, with 12 bases in between. From germline, CDR1 is MNHEY and CDR2 SVGAGI. CDR3 sequence reads: CASSYSGGLFTDTQYF. The CDR3 DNA reads TGTGCCAGCAGTTACTCCGGGGGGCTTTTCACAGATACGCAGTATTTT.

This clone has a handful of counts. This chain links TRBV19 with TRBJ2-2; 7 bases map to TRBD1. The CDR3 length is 14 residues. V shed 7 bases and J 4 bases; nucleotides not matched to a gene: 6. Germline V lookup: CDR1 LNHDA, CDR2 SQIVND (reference sequence). DNA of the CDR3: TGTGCCAGTACAAGCAGGGGGATCACCGGGGAGCTGTTTTTT. Protein sequence: CASTSRGITGELFF.

The chain has TRBV2 and TRBJ2-5; D is undetermined. CDR1 is SNHLY, CDR2 FYNNEI, per germline. The CDR3 has 13 amino acids. V gave up 7 bases and J gave up 1 base, with 10 bases separating them. The CDR3 sequence is CASNLGLQETQYF. The CDR3, as DNA: TGTGCCAGCAACCTCGGGCTCCAAGAGACCCAGTACTTC.

This clone occurred a few times. The chain uses TRBV5-6 and TRBJ1-5; D is undetermined. The CDR3 consists of 13 residues. V was cut by 0 bases and J by 3 bases, with 4 bases left in between. CDR1 and CDR2 (germline): SGHDT, YYEEEE. The CDR3 reads CASSLGYNQPQHF. CDR3 sequence (DNA): TGTGCCAGCAGCTTGGGTTACAATCAGCCCCAGCATTTT.

The chain has TRBV7-9 and TRBJ1-2; 7 nucleotides align to TRBD1. V trimming: 5 bases; J trimming: 6 bases; junction bases outside the gene matches: 3. This CDR3 contains 12 residues. CDR1 SEHNR and CDR2 FQNEAQ come from the germline V gene (reference sequence). The CDR3 region is CASSQTGDGYTF. Written as DNA, the CDR3 is TGTGCCAGCAGCCAAACAGGGGATGGCTACACCTTC.

The chain employs TRBV5-1 and TRBJ2-3; 9 bases agree with TRBD2. Per the germline V gene, CDR1 is SGHRS and CDR2 is YFSETQ. CDR3 length: 16 amino acids. V lost 0 bases and J lost 0; bases outside the gene matches: 2. In DNA, the CDR3 is TGCGCCAGCAGCTTGGATCTAGCGGGGAGCACAGATACGCAGTATTTT. Translated, it gives CASSLDLAGSTDTQYF.

J is TRBJ1-1 and V is TRBV4-1; D ambiguous. Trimming removed 4 bases from V and 0 bases from J, with 18 bases in between. The germline CDR1 and CDR2 sequences are MGHRA and YSYEKL. This CDR3 is 17 amino acids long. CDR3: CASSPPQGRLMNTEAFF. In nucleotides, the CDR3 is TGCGCCAGCAGCCCCCCGCAAGGGAGGTTGATGAACACTGAAGCTTTCTTT.

This clone was seen a few times. The chain couples TRBV7-2 to TRBJ2-5; the D is unclear. Between the trimmed V and J ends, which lost 1 base and 5 bases, there was a span of 11 bases. This CDR3 has 14 residues. Germline lookup yields CDR1 SGHTA and CDR2 FQGNSA. The CDR3 DNA reads TGTGCCAGCAGCTTAGGACTCAGCCGGGAGACCCAGTACTTC. This gives the protein CASSLGLSRETQYF.

This chain uses TRBV30 with TRBJ1-3, with D unclear. Germline V gene sequence: CDR1 GTSNPN, CDR2 SVGIG (reference sequence). Trimming pared 7 bases from V and 0 bases from J, leaving 7 bases between. CDR3 size: 12 residues. The CDR3 DNA sequence: TGTGCCTCCGACGCCTCTGGAAACACCATATATTTT. This encodes CASDASGNTIYF.

In this sample, this clone turned up a few times. The chain employs TRBV29-1 and TRBJ2-7, with 12 nucleotides matching TRBD1. Trimming at V came to 7 bases and at J to 3 bases, leaving 10 bases not matched to a gene. Looked up from germline, CDR1 is SQVTM and CDR2 is ANQGSEA. This CDR3 region has 15 residues. The CDR3 DNA sequence: TGCAGCGGCGGAGGCGGGACAGGGGGCCTCTACGAGCAGTACTTC. Amino acids: CSGGGGTGGLYEQYF.

This sequence joins TRBV28 and TRBJ2-7; D possibly corresponds to TRBD1 (5 bases). With 5 bases removed from V and 6 bases from J, the gap between germline ends came to 20 bases. Germline CDR1 and CDR2: MDHEN and SYDVKM. The CDR3 consists of 15 residues. The CDR3 nucleotides read TGTGCCAGCAGTCCATCGGTGGACCTCAGGGCCGAGCAGTACTTC. It is translated as CASSPSVDLRAEQYF.

This chain uses TRBV5-1 with TRBJ2-7, with 8 bases fitting TRBD1. The CDR3 runs to 14 residues. Trimming removed 4 bases from V and 5 bases from J; junction bases left unmatched: 8. Germline values: CDR1 SGHRS, CDR2 YFSETQ. In DNA, the CDR3 is TGCGCCAGCAGCCTGACAGGGGATGGGGACGAGCAGTACTTC. Translating it yields CASSLTGDGDEQYF.

This clone occurred a few times. This chain links TRBV10-3 with TRBJ2-3; the match to TRBD1 covers 9 bases. CDR1 ENHRY and CDR2 SYGVKD come from the germline V gene. This CDR3 contains 16 residues. J was trimmed by 0 bases and V by 6 bases; bases with no gene match: 7. The CDR3 DNA follows: TGTGCCATCAGAGGACAGGGGAACTTTAGCACAGATACGCAGTATTTT. Its translation: CAIRGQGNFSTDTQYF.

This clone has a handful of counts. This CDR3 is also generated by other DNA sequences in the sample. This chain connects TRBV15 to TRBJ1-5; D is undetermined. Looked up from germline, CDR1 is LNHNV and CDR2 is YYDKDF (reference sequence). The V and J ends lost 0 bases and 7 bases respectively, with 4 bases between them. There are 12 residues in the CDR3. CDR3 in DNA: TGTGCCACCAGCAGAGATTCCCAGCCCCAGCATTTT. It specifies CATSRDSQPQHF.

The J gene is TRBJ2-5, the V gene TRBV18; D possibly uses TRBD1 or TRBD2 (5 bases each). V lost 5 bases and J lost 4, with 11 bases in between. Germline lookup yields CDR1 KGHSH and CDR2 LQKENI. The CDR3 spans 13 residues. The DNA of the CDR3 is TGTGCCAGCTCAGAGGGGCTGTTAGAGACCCAGTACTTC. Translating it yields CASSEGLLETQYF.

The table lists this clone with a few counts. CDR3 sequence reads: CAWSEQISYEQYF. CDR3 sequence (DNA): TGTGCCTGGAGTGAACAGATATCCTACGAGCAGTACTTC. The rearrangement uses TRBV30 and TRBJ2-7; D call uncertain. Between the trimmed V and J ends, which lost 1 base and 1 base, there was a span of 8 bases. The CDR3 consists of 13 residues. Germline lookup yields CDR1 GTSNPN and CDR2 SVGIG (reference sequence).

J is TRBJ1-6 and V is TRBV13, with 7 positions matching TRBD1. J gave up 5 bases and V 0 bases, and 1 base lay outside the gene matches. This CDR3 comprises 15 residues. Germline CDR1 PRHDT, CDR2 FYEKMQ (reference sequence). The CDR3 coding sequence is TGTGCCAGCAGCTTAGGGCAGGGGGATAATTCACCCCTCCACTTT. This encodes CASSLGQGDNSPLHF.

This clone came up a few times. The chain is built from TRBV7-8 and TRBJ1-2; possible D gene TRBD1, 5 bases. The CDR3 extends over 15 amino acids. The V gene lost 1 base and the J gene lost 4 bases, with 13 bases spanning the gap. Germline-derived CDR1 and CDR2 are SGHVS and FQNEAQ. This chain's CDR3 is CASSLGQGGPYGYTF. CDR3 bases: TGTGCCAGCAGCTTAGGCCAGGGTGGCCCCTATGGCTACACCTTC.

The chain couples TRBV7-2 to TRBJ2-1, with 7 bases that match TRBD2. J gave up 2 bases and V 8 bases, and 9 bases lay outside the gene matches. Germline V lookup: CDR1 SGHTA, CDR2 FQGNSA. The CDR3 covers 15 residues. CDR3 bases: TGTGCCAGCCGGGGTCCAGCGGGGACCTACAATGAGCAGTTCTTC. This codes for CASRGPAGTYNEQFF. Complete variable domain (other parts from reference TRBV7-2 and TRBJ2-1): GAGVSQSPSNKVTEKGKDVELRCDPISGHTALYWYRQSLGQGLEFLIYFQGNSAPDKSGLPSDRFSAERTGGSVSTLTIQRTQQEDSAVYLCASRGPAGTYNEQFFGPGTRLTVL.

This clone came up a few times. V usage is TRBV6-5 and J usage is TRBJ2-5; 9 bases are a match to TRBD1. Per germline, CDR1 MNHEY and CDR2 SVGAGI. The V segment lost 4 bases and the J segment 2 bases; nucleotides outside the gene matches: 8. This CDR3 is built from 16 residues. CDR3 sequence: CASSFLGTGPQETQYF. The CDR3 bases are TGTGCCAGCAGTTTCCTGGGGACAGGGCCACAAGAGACCCAGTACTTC.

The chain has TRBV6-1 and TRBJ1-2; D not resolved. Trimming removed 7 bases at V and 8 bases at J, with 17 bases between. The germline CDR1 and CDR2 sequences are MNHNS and SASEGT. The CDR3 totals 13 residues. The CDR3 protein is CASIWQVEGGYTF. For the CDR3, the DNA is TGTGCCAGCATATGGCAGGTCGAAGGCGGCTACACCTTC.

This clone was found a few times. The chain is built from TRBV29-1 and TRBJ1-1; tentative D call: TRBD1 (5 bases). The CDR3 loop spans 15 amino acids. Trimming took 1 base from V and 3 from J, leaving 15 bases between them. Germline V gene data show CDR1 as SQVTM and CDR2 as ANQGSEA. The DNA for the CDR3 is TGCAGCGTTGAAGGGTGGGGCACAACTCACACTGAAGCTTTCTTT. Translation gives CSVEGWGTTHTEAFF.

V and J are TRBV27 and TRBJ2-5; 10 bases are shared with TRBD1. This CDR3 has 15 residues. With 5 bases clipped from V and 2 bases from J, the junction kept 5 bases outside the gene matches. Germline values: CDR1 MNHEY, CDR2 SMNVEV (reference sequence). The CDR3 here is CASSRDRGRQETQYF. The CDR3 coding sequence is TGTGCCAGCAGTCGGGACAGGGGTAGGCAAGAGACCCAGTACTTC.

The V call is TRBV28, the J call TRBJ2-1; the D call may be TRBD1 or TRBD2 (6 bases each). CDR3 length: 15 residues. V was cut by 3 bases and J by 5 bases, with 14 bases left in between. CDR1 is MDHEN, CDR2 SYDVKM, per germline. CDR3 in amino acids: CASSLPGAGDNEQFF. CDR3 bases: TGTGCCAGCAGTTTGCCGGGGGCAGGGGACAATGAGCAGTTCTTC.

Comment on this clone: One end of the junction varies from germline; a read error may be responsible. The rearrangement joins TRBV6-6 to TRBJ2-7, with D tentatively TRBD1 or TRBD2 (5 bases each). This CDR3 is 13 amino acids long. CDR1 is MNHNY and CDR2 is SVGAGI in the germline V gene (reference sequence). The CDR3 protein is CASSYSDPGQQYF. The CDR3 DNA reads TGTGCCAGCAGCTACTCCGATCCGGGGCAGCAGTACTTC.

V gene TRBV18 combines with J gene TRBJ1-2; the match to TRBD1 covers 7 bases. Germline V gene lookup returns CDR1 KGHSH and CDR2 LQKENI. V lost 3 bases to trimming and J lost 1 base; unmatched junction nucleotides: 2. CDR3 length: 14 amino acids. CDR3 residues: CASSPQGDNYGYTF. As DNA, the CDR3 is TGTGCCAGCTCACCGCAGGGGGATAACTATGGCTACACCTTC.